This T cell receptor beta chain stems from a study of T cell changes during pregnancy in multiple sclerosis. Repertoires were generated with immunoSEQ multiplex PCR, while TCRdb's copy carries only in-frame clones and drops some. The table records about 120,000 clones, over 85% of them present only once. V lost 1 base, J lost 9 bases, and 10 bases lay in between. The germline gives CDR1 MNHNS, CDR2 SASEGT. The CDR3 sequence is 13 residues long. This specimen consisted of peripheral blood, obtained before pregnancy. The J gene is TRBJ2-1, the V gene TRBV6-1; D perhaps matches TRBD2 (5 bases). The TCR sequence derives from a female donor with multiple sclerosis, enrolled in a pregnancy study. CDR3 bases: TGTGCCAGCAGTGAAGTCGGGATGGGTGAGCAGTTCTTC. Amino acids: CASSEVGMGEQFF.